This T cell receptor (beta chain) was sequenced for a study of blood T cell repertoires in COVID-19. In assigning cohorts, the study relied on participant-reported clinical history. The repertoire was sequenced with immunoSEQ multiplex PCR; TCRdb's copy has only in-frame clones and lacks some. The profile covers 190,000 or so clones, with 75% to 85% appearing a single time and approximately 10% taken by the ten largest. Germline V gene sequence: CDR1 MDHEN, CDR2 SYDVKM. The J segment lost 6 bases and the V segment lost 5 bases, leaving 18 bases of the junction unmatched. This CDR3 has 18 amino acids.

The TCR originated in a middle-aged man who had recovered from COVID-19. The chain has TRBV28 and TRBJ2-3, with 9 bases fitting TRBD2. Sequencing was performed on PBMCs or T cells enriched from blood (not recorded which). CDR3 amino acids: CASSPIDAAGGNSDTQYF. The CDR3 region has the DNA TGTGCCAGCAGTCCCATCGACGCGGCGGGAGGGAATAGCGATACGCAGTATTTT.